Listed here is a single TCR beta chain. It lacks a known antigen. Per-base qualities were not stored, and no clone one base away is much larger. The data were taken from a study of T cell responses to AZD1222 COVID-19 vaccine (dated by TCRdb to the early 2020s). Regarding the study in general: TCR sequencing was performed for more than 230 trial participants, of whom about 200 were given two doses of AZD1222 and about 25 were given two doses of MenACWY control vaccine. Trial participants were enrolled by age into 18-55, 56-69 and 70-plus year subgroups, with roughly 160, 29 and 62 TCR-sequenced participants respectively. Summary of the overall study and its limitations: Because no day 14 peak-response samples were available, repertoires were characterized only after the peak T cell response. The vaccine-associated CD4 TCRs covered the entire spike protein, and the dominant responses fell in regions 160-218 and 743-854. The 56-69-year group was small, and its depth increase did not reach significance, likely because of low power. After two AZD1222 doses, both the breadth and the depth of spike-specific TCRs were significantly higher than at day 0 and than in MenACWY recipients. Most participants were white British and females outnumbered males, and the authors suggested that clonal diversity may have been underestimated. Reportedly, almost half of the unique spike-specific TCRs recognized epitopes lying outside the regions that are mutated in the B.1.351 and B.1.1.7 variants. Conclusions about previously exposed vaccinees were limited because only 5 or 6 AZD1222 recipients were SARS-CoV-2 seropositive at baseline.

The CDR3 regions of human TCRbeta chains were subjected to immunosequencing. The paper's processing steps were these. TCRs in the repertoires were matched against a reference library of SARS-CoV-2-specific TCRs that had been generated with the MIRA antigen-specificity platform. Breadth was defined as the fraction of unique TCRs that were SARS-CoV-2-associated, and depth was defined as the fraction of total T cells that were SARS-CoV-2-associated. Each spike-specific TCR was assigned to its reactive spike region and to a CD4 or CD8 class using the MIRA data. Log10-transformed breadth and depth values were compared by one-way ANOVA with Sidak's multiple comparisons tests. This is the immuneACCESS table as TCRdb keeps it, with only in-frame sequences that have V and J called. A part of the clones is gone; compared with another copy, unresolved V genes explain less than half, and the rest is unexplained. The D gene and trimming were derived from the DNA, and the V and J assignments and clone size from that table. This sample lists approximately 150,000 clones; around nine tenths were detected once. The top ten clonotypes cover approximately 1.8% of the sample.

In the paper's terms, the time point label means: about 28 days (+/-7) after the second vaccine dose. AZD1222 recipients given second doses at about 4 weeks or at about 12 weeks were pooled, since spike-specific TCR depth and breadth were not found to differ between the two schedules. The vaccinee samples were drawn from two UK trials, COV001 and COV002, one of which was a single-blind randomized controlled phase 2/3 trial testing AZD1222 (ChAdOx1 nCoV-19) in healthy adults. Trial participant PBMC samples were collected at day 0 and day 28 after the second dose for TCRbeta chain sequencing. Sequences were derived from peripheral blood, sampled 28 days after the second AZD1222 dose. This sequence originates from an adult who received the AZD1222 COVID-19 vaccine.

The sequenced DNA: TGTGCCAGCAGCTCTACAGGGGGCCCCGGCACCTTC. Its protein product is CASSSTGGPGTF. This chain is built from TRBV7-9 and TRBJ1-2, with 9 junctional bases fitting TRBD1. The germline V gene (reference sequence) provides CDR1 SEHNR and CDR2 FQNEAQ. Relative to germline, V is missing 4 bases and J is missing 13 bases, with 7 bases of the junction outside any gene match. Including the terminal cysteine and phenylalanine, the CDR3 comprises 12 residues. CDR3 DNA is the only sequence kept; it has 36 bases, read in frame from the first base.